This paragraph reports one T cell receptor (beta chain). The sample comes from a study of blood T cells in healthy people across ages. About the research overall: About one barcoded beta molecule per two T cells was the capture yield of template switching.

The use of a sample-barcoded 5' primer and a J-beta primer mix characterized a second PCR of roughly 6 to 12 cycles. Each of the cDNA molecules was tagged by a template-switch adaptor with 12 random nucleotides. One entry per CDR3 protein results from TCRdb running MiXCR on the 5' RACE reads. The sample has approximately 600,000 distinct CDR3 sequences; under 70% are singletons. Source material: blood. The receptor was isolated from a man aged 55-75 years in good health.

The CDR3 here is CSARTPAGNTIYF. Here the CDR3 DNA reads TGCAGTGCTAGGACACCCGCTGGAAACACCATATATTTT. The chain employs TRBV20-1 and TRBJ1-3; D is uncertain. V was trimmed by 3 bases and J by 2 bases, leaving 8 bases between them. Germline values: CDR1 DFQATT, CDR2 SNEGSKA (reference sequence). The CDR3 is made up of 13 amino acids.